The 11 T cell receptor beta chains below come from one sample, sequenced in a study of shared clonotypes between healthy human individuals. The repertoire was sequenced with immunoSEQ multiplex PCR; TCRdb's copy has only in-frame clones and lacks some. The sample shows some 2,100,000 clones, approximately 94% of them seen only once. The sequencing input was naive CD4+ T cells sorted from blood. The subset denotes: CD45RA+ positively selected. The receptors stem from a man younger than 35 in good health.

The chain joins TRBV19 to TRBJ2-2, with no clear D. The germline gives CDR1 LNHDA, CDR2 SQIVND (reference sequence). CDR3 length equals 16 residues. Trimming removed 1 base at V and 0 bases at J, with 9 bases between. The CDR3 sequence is CASSIGVFANTGELFF. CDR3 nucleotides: TGTGCCAGTAGTATAGGGGTCTTCGCGAACACCGGGGAGCTGTTTTTT.

The CDR3 DNA follows: TGCGCCAGCAGCTTACGGAGGGATAGCGGGGGCAACCAAGAGACCCAGTACTTC. Protein: CASSLRRDSGGNQETQYF. This chain uses TRBV5-1 with TRBJ2-5; 9 bases fit TRBD2. After removal of 2 bases from V and 0 bases from J, the junction contained 11 bases not matched to a gene. Germline V gene sequence: CDR1 SGHRS, CDR2 YFSETQ. The CDR3 length is 18 residues.

CDR3 sequence reads: CAISRDGSTDTQYF. DNA for the CDR3: TGTGCCATCAGCAGGGATGGGAGCACAGATACGCAGTATTTT. The V call is TRBV10-3, the J call TRBJ2-3; possible D gene TRBD1, 5 bases. The CDR3 spans 14 residues. Germline V lookup: CDR1 ENHRY, CDR2 SYGVKD. The V gene lost 6 bases and the J gene lost 0 bases, with 10 bases spanning the gap.

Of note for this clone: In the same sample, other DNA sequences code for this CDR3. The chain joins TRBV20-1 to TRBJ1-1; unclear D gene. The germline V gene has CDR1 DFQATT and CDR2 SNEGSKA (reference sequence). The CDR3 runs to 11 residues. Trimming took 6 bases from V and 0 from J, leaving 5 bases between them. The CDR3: CSAPLNTEAFF. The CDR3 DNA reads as TGCAGTGCGCCCCTGAACACTGAAGCTTTCTTT.

As DNA, the CDR3 is TGTGCCAGCAGCTTGACGTCAGGGAGCTCCTACAATGAGCAGTTCTTC. As protein: CASSLTSGSSYNEQFF. The V call is TRBV5-4, the J call TRBJ2-1; D may be TRBD1 or TRBD2 (5 bases each). The CDR3 covers 16 residues. V gave up 1 base and J gave up 0 bases, with 11 bases separating them. Germline CDR1 SGHNT, CDR2 YYREEE (reference sequence).

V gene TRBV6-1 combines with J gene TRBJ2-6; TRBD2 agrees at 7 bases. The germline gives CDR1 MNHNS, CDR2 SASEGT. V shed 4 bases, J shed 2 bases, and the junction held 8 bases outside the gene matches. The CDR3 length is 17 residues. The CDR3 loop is CASSGLGGEAGANVLTF. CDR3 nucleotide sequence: TGTGCCAGCAGTGGCCTGGGAGGGGAGGCTGGGGCCAACGTCCTGACTTTC.

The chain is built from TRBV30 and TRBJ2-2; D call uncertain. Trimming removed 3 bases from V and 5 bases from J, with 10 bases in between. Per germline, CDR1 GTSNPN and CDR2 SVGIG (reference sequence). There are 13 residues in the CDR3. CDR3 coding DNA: TGTGCCTGGAGCCAAGGTGGAACCGGGGAGCTGTTTTTT. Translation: CAWSQGGTGELFF.

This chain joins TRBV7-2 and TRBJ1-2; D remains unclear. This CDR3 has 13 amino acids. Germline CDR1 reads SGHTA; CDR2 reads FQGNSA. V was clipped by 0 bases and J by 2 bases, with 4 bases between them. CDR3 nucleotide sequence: TGTGCCAGCAGCTTAGCTTCCAACTATGGCTACACCTTC. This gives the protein CASSLASNYGYTF.

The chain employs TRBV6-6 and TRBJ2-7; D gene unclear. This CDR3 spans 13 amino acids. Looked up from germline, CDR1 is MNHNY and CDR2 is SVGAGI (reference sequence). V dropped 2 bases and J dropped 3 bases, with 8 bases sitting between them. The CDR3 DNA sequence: TGTGCCAGCAGTTACGGGCAGCTCTACGAGCAGTACTTC. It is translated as CASSYGQLYEQYF.

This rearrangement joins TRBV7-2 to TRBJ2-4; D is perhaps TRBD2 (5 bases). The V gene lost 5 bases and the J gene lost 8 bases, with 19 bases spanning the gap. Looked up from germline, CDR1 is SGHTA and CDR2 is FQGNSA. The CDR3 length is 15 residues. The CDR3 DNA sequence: TGTGCCAGCAGCCCCGCGGCGGGCCCCGGGGACATTCAGTACTTC. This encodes CASSPAAGPGDIQYF.

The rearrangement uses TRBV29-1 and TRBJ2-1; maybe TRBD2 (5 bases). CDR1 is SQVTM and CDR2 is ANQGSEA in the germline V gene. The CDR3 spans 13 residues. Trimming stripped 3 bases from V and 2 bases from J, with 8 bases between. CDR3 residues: CSVESGTYNEQFF. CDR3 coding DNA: TGCAGCGTTGAGAGCGGAACCTACAATGAGCAGTTCTTC.